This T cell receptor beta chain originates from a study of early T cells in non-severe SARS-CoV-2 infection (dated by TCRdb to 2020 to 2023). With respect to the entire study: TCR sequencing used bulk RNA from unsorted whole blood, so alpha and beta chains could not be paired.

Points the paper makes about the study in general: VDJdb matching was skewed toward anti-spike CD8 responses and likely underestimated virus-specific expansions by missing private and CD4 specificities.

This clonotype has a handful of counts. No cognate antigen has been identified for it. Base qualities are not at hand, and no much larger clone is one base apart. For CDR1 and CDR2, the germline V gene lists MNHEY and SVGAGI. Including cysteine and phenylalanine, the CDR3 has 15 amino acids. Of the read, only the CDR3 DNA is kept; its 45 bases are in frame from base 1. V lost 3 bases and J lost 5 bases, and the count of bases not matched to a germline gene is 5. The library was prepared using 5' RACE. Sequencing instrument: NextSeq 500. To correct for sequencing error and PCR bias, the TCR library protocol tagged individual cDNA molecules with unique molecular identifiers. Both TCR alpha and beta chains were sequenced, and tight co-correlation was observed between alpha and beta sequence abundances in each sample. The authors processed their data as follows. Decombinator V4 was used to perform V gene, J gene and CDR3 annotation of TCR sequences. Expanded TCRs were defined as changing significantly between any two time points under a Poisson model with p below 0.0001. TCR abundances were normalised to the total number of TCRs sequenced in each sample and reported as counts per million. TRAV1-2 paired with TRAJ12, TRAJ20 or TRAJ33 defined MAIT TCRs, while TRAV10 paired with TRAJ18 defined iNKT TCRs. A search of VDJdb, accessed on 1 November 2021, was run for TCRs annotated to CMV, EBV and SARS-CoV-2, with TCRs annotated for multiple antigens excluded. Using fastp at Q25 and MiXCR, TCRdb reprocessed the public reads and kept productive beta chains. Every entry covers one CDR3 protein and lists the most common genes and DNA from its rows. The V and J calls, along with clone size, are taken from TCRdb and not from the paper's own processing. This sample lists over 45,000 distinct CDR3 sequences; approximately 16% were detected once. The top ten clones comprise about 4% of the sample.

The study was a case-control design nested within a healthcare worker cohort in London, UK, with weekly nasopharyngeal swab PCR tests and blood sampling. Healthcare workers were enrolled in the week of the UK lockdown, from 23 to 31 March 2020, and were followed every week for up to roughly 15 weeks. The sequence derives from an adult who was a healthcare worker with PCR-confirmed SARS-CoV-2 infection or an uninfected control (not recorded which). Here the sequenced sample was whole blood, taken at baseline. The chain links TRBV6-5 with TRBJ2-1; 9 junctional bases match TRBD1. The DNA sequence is TGTGCCAGCAGTTATGGGACAGGGAGCAACAATGAGCAGTTCTTC. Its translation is CASSYGTGSNNEQFF.